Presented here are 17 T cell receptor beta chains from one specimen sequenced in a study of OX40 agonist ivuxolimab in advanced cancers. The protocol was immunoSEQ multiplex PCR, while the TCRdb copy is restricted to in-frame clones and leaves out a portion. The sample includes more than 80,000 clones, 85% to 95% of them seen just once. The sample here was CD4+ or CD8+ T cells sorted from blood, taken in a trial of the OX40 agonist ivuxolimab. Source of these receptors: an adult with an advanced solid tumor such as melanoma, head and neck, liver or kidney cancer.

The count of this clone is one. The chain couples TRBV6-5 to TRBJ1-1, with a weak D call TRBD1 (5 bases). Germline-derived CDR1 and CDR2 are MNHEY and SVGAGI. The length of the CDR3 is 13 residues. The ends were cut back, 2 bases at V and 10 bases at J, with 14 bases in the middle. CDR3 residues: CASSYTPDGGAFF. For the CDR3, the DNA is TGTGCCAGCAGTTACACACCGGACGGGGGAGCTTTCTTT.

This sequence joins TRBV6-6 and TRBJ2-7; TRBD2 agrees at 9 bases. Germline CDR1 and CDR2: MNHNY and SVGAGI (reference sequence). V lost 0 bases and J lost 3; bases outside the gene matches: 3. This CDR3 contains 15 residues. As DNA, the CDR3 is TGTGCCAGCAGTTACTCGCGGGGGGGAGTCTACGAGCAGTACGTC. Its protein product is CASSYSRGGVYEQYV.

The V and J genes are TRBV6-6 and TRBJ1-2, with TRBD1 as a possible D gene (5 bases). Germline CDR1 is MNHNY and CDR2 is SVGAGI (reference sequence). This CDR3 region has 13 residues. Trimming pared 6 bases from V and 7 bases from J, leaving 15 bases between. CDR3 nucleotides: TGTGCCAGCAGGCTCGGAGGGGACCTTGGCTACACCTTC. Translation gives CASRLGGDLGYTF.

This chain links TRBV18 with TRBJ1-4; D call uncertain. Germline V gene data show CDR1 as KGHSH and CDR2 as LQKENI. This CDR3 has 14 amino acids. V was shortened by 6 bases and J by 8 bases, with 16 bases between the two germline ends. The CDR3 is CASSLGPSGEKLFF. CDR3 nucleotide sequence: TGTGCCAGCTCCCTCGGGCCCTCCGGGGAAAAACTGTTTTTT.

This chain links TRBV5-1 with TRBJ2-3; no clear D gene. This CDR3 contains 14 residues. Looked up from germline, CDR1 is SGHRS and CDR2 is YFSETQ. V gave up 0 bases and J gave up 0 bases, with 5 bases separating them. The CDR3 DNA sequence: TGCGCCAGCAGCTTGGGGGCGAGCACAGATACGCAGTATTTT. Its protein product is CASSLGASTDTQYF.

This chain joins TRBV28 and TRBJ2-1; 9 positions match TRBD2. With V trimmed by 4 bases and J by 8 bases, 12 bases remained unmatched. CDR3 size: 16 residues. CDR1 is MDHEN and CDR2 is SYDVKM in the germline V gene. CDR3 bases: TGTGCCAGCAGTTCCCCGTCCGGGACTAGCAAATATGAGCAGTTCTTC. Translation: CASSSPSGTSKYEQFF.

CDR3 coding DNA: TGTGCCAGCAGCTTAGGATCCGACAGGGTCGAGACCCAGTACTTC. The encoded protein is CASSLGSDRVETQYF. The chain combines TRBV7-9 with TRBJ2-5; 7 positions agree with TRBD1. The CDR3 spans 15 residues. V trimming: 1 base; J trimming: 5 bases; junction bases outside the gene matches: 7. CDR1 is SEHNR, CDR2 FQNEAQ, per germline (reference sequence).

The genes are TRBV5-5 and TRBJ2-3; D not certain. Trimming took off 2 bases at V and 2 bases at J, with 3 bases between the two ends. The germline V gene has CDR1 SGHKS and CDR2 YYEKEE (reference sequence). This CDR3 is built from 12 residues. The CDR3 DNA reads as TGTGCCAGCAGCTTCAACACAGATACGCAGTATTTT. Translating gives CASSFNTDTQYF.

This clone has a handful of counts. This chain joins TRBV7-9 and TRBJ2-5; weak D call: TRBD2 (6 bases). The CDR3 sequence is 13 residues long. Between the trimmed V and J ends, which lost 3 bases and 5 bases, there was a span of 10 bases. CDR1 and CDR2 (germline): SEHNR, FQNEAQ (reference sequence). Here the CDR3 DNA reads TGTGCCAGCAGCTTCACTAGCCAGGAGACCCAGTACTTC. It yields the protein CASSFTSQETQYF. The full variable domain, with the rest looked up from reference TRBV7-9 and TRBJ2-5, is DTGVSQNPRHKITKRGQNVTFRCDPISEHNRLYWYRQTLGQGPEFLTYFQNEAQLEKSRLLSDRFSAERPKGSFSTLEIQRTEQGDSAMYLCASSFTSQETQYFGPGTRLLVL.

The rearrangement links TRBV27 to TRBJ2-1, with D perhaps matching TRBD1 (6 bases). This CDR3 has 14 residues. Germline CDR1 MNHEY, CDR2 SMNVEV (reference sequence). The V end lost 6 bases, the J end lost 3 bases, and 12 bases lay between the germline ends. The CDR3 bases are TGTGCCAGCAGGGGGGCTAGCAGCTACAATGAGCAGTTCTTC. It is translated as CASRGASSYNEQFF.

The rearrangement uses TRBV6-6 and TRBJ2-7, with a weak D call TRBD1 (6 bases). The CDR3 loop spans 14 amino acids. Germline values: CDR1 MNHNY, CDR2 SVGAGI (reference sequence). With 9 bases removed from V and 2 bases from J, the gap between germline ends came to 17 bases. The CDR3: CASRRTVQTYEQYF. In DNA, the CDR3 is TGTGCCAGTCGCAGGACAGTACAGACCTACGAGCAGTACTTC.

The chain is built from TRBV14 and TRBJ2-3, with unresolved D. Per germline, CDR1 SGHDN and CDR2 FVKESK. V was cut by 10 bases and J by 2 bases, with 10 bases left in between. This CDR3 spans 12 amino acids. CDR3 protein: CATGPLTDTQYF. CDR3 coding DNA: TGTGCCACCGGGCCCCTCACAGATACGCAGTATTTT.

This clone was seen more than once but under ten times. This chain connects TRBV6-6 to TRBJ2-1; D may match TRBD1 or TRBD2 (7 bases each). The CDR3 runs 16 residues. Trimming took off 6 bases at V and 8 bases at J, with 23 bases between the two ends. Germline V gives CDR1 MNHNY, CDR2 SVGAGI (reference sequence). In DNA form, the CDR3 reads TGTGCCAGCAGGCACGCAGGGGGAGCGGGATTCGATGAGCAGTTCTTC. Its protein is CASRHAGGAGFDEQFF.

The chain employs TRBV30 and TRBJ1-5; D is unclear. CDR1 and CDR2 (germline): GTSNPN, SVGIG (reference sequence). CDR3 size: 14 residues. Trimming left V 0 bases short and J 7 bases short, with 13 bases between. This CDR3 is CAWSVLGKGQPQHF. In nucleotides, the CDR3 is TGTGCCTGGAGTGTACTGGGCAAGGGACAGCCCCAGCATTTT.

The CDR3 protein is CASSMGRRNTEAFF. CDR3 nucleotides: TGTGCCAGCAGCATGGGACGGCGGAACACTGAAGCTTTCTTT. The chain uses TRBV5-5 and TRBJ1-1; TRBD1 might be the D (5 bases). V gave up 4 bases and J gave up 1 base, with 11 bases separating them. This CDR3 has 14 amino acids. Germline values: CDR1 SGHKS, CDR2 YYEKEE (reference sequence).

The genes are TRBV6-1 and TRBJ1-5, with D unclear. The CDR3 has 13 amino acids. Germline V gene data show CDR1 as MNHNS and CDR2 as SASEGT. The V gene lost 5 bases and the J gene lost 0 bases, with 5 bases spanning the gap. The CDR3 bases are TGTGCCAGCAGTTATCGTAGCAATCAGCCCCAGCATTTT. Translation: CASSYRSNQPQHF.

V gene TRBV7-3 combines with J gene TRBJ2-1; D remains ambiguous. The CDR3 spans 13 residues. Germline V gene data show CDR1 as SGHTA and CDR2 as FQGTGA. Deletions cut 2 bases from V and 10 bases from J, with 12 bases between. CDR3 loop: CASSLEDSGEQFF. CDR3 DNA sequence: TGTGCCAGCAGCTTAGAAGACTCTGGGGAGCAGTTCTTC.